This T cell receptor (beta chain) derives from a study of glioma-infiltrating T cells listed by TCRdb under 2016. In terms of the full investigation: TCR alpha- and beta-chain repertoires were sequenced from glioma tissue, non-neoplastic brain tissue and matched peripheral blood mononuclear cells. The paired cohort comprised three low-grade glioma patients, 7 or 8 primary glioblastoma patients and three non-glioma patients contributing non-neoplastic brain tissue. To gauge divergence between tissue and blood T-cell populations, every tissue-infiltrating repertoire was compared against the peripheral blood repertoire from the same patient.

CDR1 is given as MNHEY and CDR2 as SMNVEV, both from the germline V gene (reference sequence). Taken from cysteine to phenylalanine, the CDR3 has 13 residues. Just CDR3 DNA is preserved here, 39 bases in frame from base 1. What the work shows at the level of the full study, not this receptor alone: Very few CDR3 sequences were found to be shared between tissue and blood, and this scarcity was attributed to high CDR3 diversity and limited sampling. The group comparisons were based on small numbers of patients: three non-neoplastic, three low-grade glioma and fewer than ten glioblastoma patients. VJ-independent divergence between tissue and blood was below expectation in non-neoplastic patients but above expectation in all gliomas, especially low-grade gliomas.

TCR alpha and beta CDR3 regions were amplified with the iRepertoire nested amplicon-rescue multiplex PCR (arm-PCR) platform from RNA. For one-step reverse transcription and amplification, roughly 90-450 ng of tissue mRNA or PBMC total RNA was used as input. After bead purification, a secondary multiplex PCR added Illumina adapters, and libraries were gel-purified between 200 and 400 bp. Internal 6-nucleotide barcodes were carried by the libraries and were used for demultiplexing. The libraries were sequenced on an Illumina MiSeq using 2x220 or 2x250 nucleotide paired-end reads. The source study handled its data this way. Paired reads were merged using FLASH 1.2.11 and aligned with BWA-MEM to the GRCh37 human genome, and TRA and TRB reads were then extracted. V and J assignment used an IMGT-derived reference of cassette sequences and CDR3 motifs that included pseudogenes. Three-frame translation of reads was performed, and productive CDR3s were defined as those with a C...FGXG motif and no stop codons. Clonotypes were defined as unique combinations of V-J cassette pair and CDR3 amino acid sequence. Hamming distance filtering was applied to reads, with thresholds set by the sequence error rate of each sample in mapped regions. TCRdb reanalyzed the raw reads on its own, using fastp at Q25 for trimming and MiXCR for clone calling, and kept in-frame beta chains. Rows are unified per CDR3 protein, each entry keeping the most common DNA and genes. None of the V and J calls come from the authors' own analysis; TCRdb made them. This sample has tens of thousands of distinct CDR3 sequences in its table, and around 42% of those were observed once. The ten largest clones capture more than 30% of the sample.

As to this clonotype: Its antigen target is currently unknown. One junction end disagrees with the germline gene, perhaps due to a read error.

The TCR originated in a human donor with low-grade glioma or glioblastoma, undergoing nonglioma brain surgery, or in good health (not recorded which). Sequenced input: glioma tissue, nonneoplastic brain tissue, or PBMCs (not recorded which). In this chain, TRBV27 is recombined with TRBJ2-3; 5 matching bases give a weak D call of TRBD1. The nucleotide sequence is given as TGTGTCAGCAGTTTATTTGGAACAGGTACGCAGTATTTT. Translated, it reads CVSSLFGTGTQYF.